The rows below give T cell receptor beta chains drawn from one sample of a study of breast tumors, draining lymph nodes, adjacent tissues. TCRdb used MiXCR to reprocess the multiplex PCR reads, holding one entry per CDR3 protein. Here the sample spans 130,000 or so distinct CDR3 sequences, 30% to 35% being singletons. The source material was axillary lymph node tissue. These receptor sequences come from a female donor with breast cancer. Some clones in this sample may be carry-over from other donors' samples. The CDR3 runs from the conserved cysteine through the conserved F or W. A D gene is named only where the DNA matches it firmly. Some rows mark clone size as missing; the rest say once, few, many or name a class of expanded clone.

TRBJ1-2	.	TRBV9	.	TGTGCCAGCAGCGTAGTCCCCTCAGAAACAGGGAAAATTGGCTACACCTTC	CASSVVPSETGKIGYTF
TRBJ1-1	TRBD1	TRBV6-5	few	TGTGCCAGCAGTCGACAGGGTCGAACTGAAGCTTTCTTT	CASSRQGRTEAFF
TRBJ1-1	.	TRBV20-1	.	TGCAGGACCCAGGGAGGCACTGAAGCTTTCTTT	CRTQGGTEAFF
TRBJ1-6	TRBD1	TRBV2	.	TGTGCCAGCAGTCCGCGACAGGGAAATTCACCCCTCCACTTT	CASSPRQGNSPLHF
TRBJ1-6	.	TRBV2	.	TGCGCCAGCAGTCTTAGGGTAGATTCACCCCTCCACTTT	CASSLRVDSPLHF
TRBJ1-1	.	TRBV5-1	few	TGCGCCAGCAGCTTGGCCAGGGGTGGTGAAGCTTTCTTT	CASSLARGGEAFF
TRBJ1-3	.	TRBV2	many	TGTGCCAGCAGTTATGACAGTGGCGGAAACACCATATATTTT	CASSYDSGGNTIYF
TRBJ1-2	TRBD1	TRBV12-3/TRBV12-4	.	TGTGCCAGCAGTGTGACAGGGCTCCATGGCTACACCTTC	CASSVTGLHGYTF
TRBJ2-7	TRBD2	TRBV6-5	many	TGTGCCAGCAGTTACTCAAGCGGGGGGCCCCCCTACGAGCAGTACTTC	CASSYSSGGPPYEQYF
TRBJ2-2	.	TRBV6-5	many	TGTGCCAGCAGTTACTCACGGCGGACGAACACCGGGGAGCTGTTTTTT	CASSYSRRTNTGELFF
TRBJ2-1	TRBD2	TRBV18	few	TGTGCCAGCTCACCGAGACCCGGGACTAGCTACAATGAGCAGTTCTTC	CASSPRPGTSYNEQFF
TRBJ2-2	.	TRBV28	many	TGTGCCAGCAGCCGGAGGAATATGATCACCGGGGAGCTGTTTTTT	CASSRRNMITGELFF
TRBJ1-1	TRBD1	TRBV28	.	TGTGCCAGCGGAGAAGCGGGACAGGCGATGAACACTGAAGCTTTCTTT	CASGEAGQAMNTEAFF
TRBJ2-3	TRBD2	TRBV7-8	.	TGTGCCAGCAGCGCACTAGCGGTTCCAGATACGCAGTATTTT	CASSALAVPDTQYF
TRBJ1-4	.	TRBV18	many	TGTGCCAGCTCACGACGGAATGAAAAACTGTTTTTT	CASSRRNEKLFF
TRBJ1-1	.	TRBV12-3/TRBV12-4	few	TGTGCCAGCAGTTTTCGGACAGAAGCTTTCTTT	CASSFRTEAFF
TRBJ2-5	.	TRBV4-1	many	TGCGCCAGCAGCCAAGGTAGAGGGGGGGCAAATTTTAGAGAGACCCAGTACTTC	CASSQGRGGANFRETQYF
TRBJ2-1	TRBD1	TRBV20-1	once	TGCAGTGCTCCAACCGGGACAGGGGTGAATGAGCAGTTCTTC	CSAPTGTGVNEQFF
TRBJ1-6	TRBD1	TRBV4-2	.	TGTGCCAGCAGCCAGACAGGGACAGGTTCACCCTTCCACTTT	CASSQTGTGSPFHF
TRBJ1-5	.	TRBV12-3/TRBV12-4	many	TGTGCCAGCAGTTTATCGTTGGAGAAGAATCAGCCCCAGCATTTT	CASSLSLEKNQPQHF
TRBJ2-1	TRBD2	TRBV14	.	TGTGCCAGCAGCCAAATTACTAGCGGGGACGACAGGGAGCAGTTCTTC	CASSQITSGDDREQFF
TRBJ2-3	.	TRBV12-5	many	TGTGCTAGTGGTTTGGGATATACAGATACGCAGTATTTT	CASGLGYTDTQYF
TRBJ1-2	.	TRBV27	many	TGTGCCAGCAGTCCAGTACAGGAGATTAACTATGGCTACACCTTC	CASSPVQEINYGYTF
TRBJ1-1	.	TRBV20-1	.	TGCAGTGCTAGAGATGGCCGACAGCCCCGGGGAACTGAAGCTTTCTTT	CSARDGRQPRGTEAFF
TRBJ1-2	.	TRBV12-3/TRBV12-4	.	TGTGCCAGCAGTTTCTATGGTGTTTTTGGCTACGCCTTC	CASSFYGVFGYAF
TRBJ2-2	TRBD1	TRBV7-8	many	TGTGCCAGCAGCTTAGTTGACAGGGGTTTGACCGGGGAGCTGTTTTTT	CASSLVDRGLTGELFF
TRBJ2-6	.	TRBV6-5	.	TGTGCCAGCAGTCCTGGGGCAGGGGCCAACGTCCTGACTTTC	CASSPGAGANVLTF
TRBJ2-3	TRBD2	TRBV9	.	TGCGCCAGCAGCGTGACGGGGGGTGCAGATACGCAGTATTTT	CASSVTGGADTQYF
TRBJ1-1	.	TRBV12-3/TRBV12-4	few	TGTGCCAGCAGCCCGGGACCTTCCCCCGCTGAAGCTTTCTTT	CASSPGPSPAEAFF
TRBJ2-5	.	TRBV24-1	.	TGTGCCAACGTGCGGGCAGGGAGTGAGGGGACCCAGCACTTC	CANVRAGSEGTQHF
TRBJ2-5	TRBD2	TRBV9	many	TGTGCCAGCAGCGTATCAGCGGGAAGAGATATCCAGTCCTTC	CASSVSAGRDIQSF
TRBJ2-3	.	TRBV11-2	many	TGTGCCAGCAGCCCTAGGGATGTTACGCAGTATTTT	CASSPRDVTQYF
TRBJ1-2	.	TRBV9	many	TGTGCCAGCAGCGTATCGGTGAACTTGGATGGCTACACCTTC	CASSVSVNLDGYTF
TRBJ1-5	.	TRBV2	many	TGTGCCAGCAGTGAAATTCGACAGGTCAATCAGCCCCAGCATTTT	CASSEIRQVNQPQHF
TRBJ1-6	TRBD1	TRBV7-8	.	TGTGCCAGCACCCAGCGGGACAGGGGTTCACCCCTCCACTTT	CASTQRDRGSPLHF
TRBJ1-2	.	TRBV7-3	once	TGTGCCAGCAGCTTACAGGGGACGAGCTACACCTTC	CASSLQGTSYTF
TRBJ1-2	TRBD1	TRBV10-3	many	TGTGCCATCAGTGAACCGGGACAGGGCCCCGGGGTGGCCTTC	CAISEPGQGPGVAF
TRBJ2-3	TRBD2	TRBV29-1	.	TGCAGCGTTGAAGAAGGCGGGGGGGCTGGAGATACGCAGTATTTT	CSVEEGGGAGDTQYF
TRBJ2-3	TRBD2	TRBV7-2	many	TGTGCCAGCAGCAGACTAGCGGGTAGCACAGATACGCAGTATTTT	CASSRLAGSTDTQYF
TRBJ2-1	TRBD1	TRBV7-8	many	TGTGCCAGCAGCTACCGGGACAGATACAATGAGCAGTTCTTC	CASSYRDRYNEQFF
TRBJ1-2	.	TRBV11-2	many	TGTGCCAGCAGCTTGCAGGGGTCCGCCTATGGCTACACCTTC	CASSLQGSAYGYTF
TRBJ2-2	TRBD1	TRBV20-1	many	TGCAGTGCTAGAGCCATAGGGACAGCCACCGGGGAGCTGTTTTTT	CSARAIGTATGELFF
TRBJ1-2	TRBD1	TRBV20-1	medium-sized	TGCAGTGCCCAACCCGGACAGGCCTATGGCTACACCTTC	CSAQPGQAYGYTF
TRBJ2-3	TRBD1	TRBV19	many	TGTGCCAGTAGATTTCAGGGGGCTGGTGCAGATACGCAGTATTTT	CASRFQGAGADTQYF
TRBJ2-5	TRBD2	TRBV7-2	.	TGCGCCAGCAGCCAAGATGGGAGGGAAGAGACCCAGTACTTC	CASSQDGREETQYF
TRBJ2-1	.	TRBV7-9	.	TGTGCCAGCAGTCTAGCGAGGGGGCACAATGGGCAGTTCTTC	CASSLARGHNGQFF
TRBJ2-5	.	TRBV20-1	few	TGCAGTGCTAGGGCAGCGTACCAAGAGACCCAGTGCTTC	CSARAAYQETQCF